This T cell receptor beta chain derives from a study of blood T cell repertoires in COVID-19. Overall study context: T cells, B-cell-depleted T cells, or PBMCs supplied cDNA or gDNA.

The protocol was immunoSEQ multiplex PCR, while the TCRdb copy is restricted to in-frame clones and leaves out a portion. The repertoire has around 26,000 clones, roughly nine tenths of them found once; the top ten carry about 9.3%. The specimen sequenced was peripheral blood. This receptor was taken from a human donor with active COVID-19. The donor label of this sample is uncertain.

CDR3 in DNA: TGCGCCAGCAGCTCCTCTCGAGCCGAGCAGTACTTC. This codes for CASSSSRAEQYF. The chain uses TRBV5-1 and TRBJ2-7; no reliable D call. CDR1 and CDR2 (germline): SGHRS, YFSETQ. V lost 3 bases to trimming and J lost 6 bases, with 10 bases between them. This CDR3 has 12 residues. Full variable domain (remainder filled in from reference TRBV5-1 and TRBJ2-7): KAGVTQTPRYLIKTRGQQVTLSCSPISGHRSVSWYQQTPGQGLQFLFEYFSETQRNKGNFPGRFSGRQFSNSRSEMNVSTLELGDSALYLCASSSSRAEQYFGPGTRLTVT.